This T cell receptor beta chain appears in the sequencing data of a study of blood T cell repertoires in COVID-19. This clone is a singleton in its sample. The table came from immunoSEQ multiplex PCR; TCRdb's copy has only in-frame clones and leaves some out. The table lists about 350,000 clones, about nine tenths of them singletons. From germline, CDR1 is LGHNA and CDR2 YNFKEQ. Trimming cost V 0 bases and J 9 bases; bases outside gene matches: 2. The CDR3 contains 13 residues. The study recruited exposed participants who had met a COVID-19 case within 2 weeks before entry. The sequence derives from a woman in her 30s who had been exposed to COVID-19. The chain recombines TRBV4-2 with TRBJ2-1; 7 nucleotides agree with TRBD2. Sequenced sample: PBMCs or T cells enriched from blood (not recorded which). The DNA of the CDR3 is TGTGCCAGCAGCCAAGACGGGGGGACTGAGCAGTTCTTC. Its protein product is CASSQDGGTEQFF.